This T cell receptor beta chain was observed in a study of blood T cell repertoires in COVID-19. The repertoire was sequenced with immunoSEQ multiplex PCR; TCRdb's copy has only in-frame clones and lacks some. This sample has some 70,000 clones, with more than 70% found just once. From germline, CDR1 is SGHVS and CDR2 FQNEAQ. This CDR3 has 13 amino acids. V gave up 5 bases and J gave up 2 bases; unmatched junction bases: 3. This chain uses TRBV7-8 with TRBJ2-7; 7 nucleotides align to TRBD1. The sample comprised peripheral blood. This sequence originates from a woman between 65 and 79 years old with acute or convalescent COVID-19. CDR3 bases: TGTGCCAGCAGCCGACAGGGCGCCTACGAGCAGTACTTC. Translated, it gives CASSRQGAYEQYF. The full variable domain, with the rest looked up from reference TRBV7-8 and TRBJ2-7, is GAGVSQSPRYKVAKRGQDVALRCDPISGHVSLFWYQQALGQGPEFLTYFQNEAQLDKSGLPSDRFFAERPEGSVSTLKIQRTQQEDSAVYLCASSRQGAYEQYFGPGTRLTVT.